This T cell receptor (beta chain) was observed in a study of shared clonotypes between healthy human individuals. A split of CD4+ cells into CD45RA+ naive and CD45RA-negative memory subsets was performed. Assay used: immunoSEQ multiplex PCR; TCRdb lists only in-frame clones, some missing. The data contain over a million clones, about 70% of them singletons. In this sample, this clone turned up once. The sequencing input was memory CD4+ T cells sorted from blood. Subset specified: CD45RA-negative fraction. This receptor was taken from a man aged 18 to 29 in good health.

The CDR3 sequence: CAISGTEGLGYTF. In DNA form, the CDR3 reads TGTGCCATCTCCGGGACAGAAGGACTTGGCTACACCTTC. This sequence joins TRBV10-3 and TRBJ1-2, with 7 bases identical to TRBD1. This CDR3 has 13 residues. The ends lost 8 bases at V and 7 bases at J; junction bases unmatched: 10. Germline-derived CDR1 and CDR2 are ENHRY and SYGVKD.